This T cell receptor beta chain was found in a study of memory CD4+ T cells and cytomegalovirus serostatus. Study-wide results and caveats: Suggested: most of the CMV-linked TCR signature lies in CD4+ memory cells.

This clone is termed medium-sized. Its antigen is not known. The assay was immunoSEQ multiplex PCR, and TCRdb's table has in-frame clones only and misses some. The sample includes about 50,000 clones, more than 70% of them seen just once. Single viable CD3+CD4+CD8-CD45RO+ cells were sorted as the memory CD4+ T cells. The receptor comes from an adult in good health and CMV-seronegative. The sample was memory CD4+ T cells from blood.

The CDR3 is CASDHGATNEKLFF. CDR3 nucleotide sequence: TGTGCCAGCGACCACGGGGCAACTAATGAAAAACTGTTTTTT. The chain combines TRBV5-5 with TRBJ1-4; D is uncertain. Germline V gene sequence: CDR1 SGHKS, CDR2 YYEKEE (reference sequence). The CDR3 runs 14 residues. With 7 bases removed from V and 0 bases from J, the gap between germline ends came to 10 bases. Together with reference TRBV5-5 and TRBJ1-4, the CDR3 gives the full variable domain: DAGVTQSPTHLIKTRGQQVTLRCSPISGHKSVSWYQQVLGQGPQFIFQYYEKEERGRGNFPDRFSARQFPNYSSELNVNALLLGDSALYLCASDHGATNEKLFFGSGTQLSVL.